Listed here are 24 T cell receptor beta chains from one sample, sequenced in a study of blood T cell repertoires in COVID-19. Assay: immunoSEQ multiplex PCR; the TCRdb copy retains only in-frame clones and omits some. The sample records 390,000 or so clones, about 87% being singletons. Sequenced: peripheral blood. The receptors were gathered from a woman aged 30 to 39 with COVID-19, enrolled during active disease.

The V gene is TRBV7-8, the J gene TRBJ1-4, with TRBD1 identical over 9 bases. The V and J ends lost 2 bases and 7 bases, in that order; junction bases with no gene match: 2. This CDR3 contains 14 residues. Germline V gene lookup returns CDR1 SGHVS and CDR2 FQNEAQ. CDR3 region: CASSLRDRAEKLFF. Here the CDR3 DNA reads TGTGCCAGCAGCTTAAGGGACAGGGCTGAAAAACTGTTTTTT.

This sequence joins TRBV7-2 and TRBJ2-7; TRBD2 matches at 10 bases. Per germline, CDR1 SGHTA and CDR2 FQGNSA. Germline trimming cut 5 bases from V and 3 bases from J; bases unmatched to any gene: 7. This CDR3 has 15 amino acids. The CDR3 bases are TGTGCCAGCAGCGAGGGACTAGCGTTCCACTACGAGCAGTACTTC. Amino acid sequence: CASSEGLAFHYEQYF.

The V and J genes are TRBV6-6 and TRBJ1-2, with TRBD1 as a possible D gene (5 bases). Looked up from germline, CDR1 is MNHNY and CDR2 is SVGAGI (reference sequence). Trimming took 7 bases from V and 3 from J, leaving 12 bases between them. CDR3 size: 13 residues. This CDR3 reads CASTPGGYYGYTF. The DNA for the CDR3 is TGTGCCAGCACACCGGGGGGTTACTATGGCTACACCTTC.

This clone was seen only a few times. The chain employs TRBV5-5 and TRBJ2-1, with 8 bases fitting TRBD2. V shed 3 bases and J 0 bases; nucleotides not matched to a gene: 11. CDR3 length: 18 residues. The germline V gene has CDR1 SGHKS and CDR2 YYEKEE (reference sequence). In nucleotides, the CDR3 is TGTGCCAGCAGCTCGAAACCGTCCGGGACTAGCTCCTACAATGAGCAGTTCTTC. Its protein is CASSSKPSGTSSYNEQFF. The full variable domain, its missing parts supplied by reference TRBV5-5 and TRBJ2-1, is DAGVTQSPTHLIKTRGQQVTLRCSPISGHKSVSWYQQVLGQGPQFIFQYYEKEERGRGNFPDRFSARQFPNYSSELNVNALLLGDSALYLCASSSKPSGTSSYNEQFFGPGTRLTVL.

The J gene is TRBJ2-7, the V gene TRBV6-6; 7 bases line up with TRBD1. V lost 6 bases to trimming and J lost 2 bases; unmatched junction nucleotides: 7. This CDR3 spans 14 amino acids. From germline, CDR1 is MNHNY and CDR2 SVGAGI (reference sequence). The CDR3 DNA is TGTGCCAGCAGCCGGGGTGGGACAGCCTACGAGCAGTACTTC. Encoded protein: CASSRGGTAYEQYF.

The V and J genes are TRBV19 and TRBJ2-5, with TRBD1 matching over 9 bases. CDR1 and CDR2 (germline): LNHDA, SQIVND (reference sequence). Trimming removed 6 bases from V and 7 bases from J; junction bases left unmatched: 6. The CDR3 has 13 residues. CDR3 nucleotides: TGTGCCAGTAGGGGGACAGGGTACGGGACCCAGTACTTC. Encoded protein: CASRGTGYGTQYF.

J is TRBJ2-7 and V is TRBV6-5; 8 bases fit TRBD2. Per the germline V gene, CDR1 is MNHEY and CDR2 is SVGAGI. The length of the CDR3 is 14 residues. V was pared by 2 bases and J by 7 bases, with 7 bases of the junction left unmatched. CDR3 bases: TGTGCCAGCAGTTACCCCGGGAGGGCCGGTGAGCAGTACTTC. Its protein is CASSYPGRAGEQYF.

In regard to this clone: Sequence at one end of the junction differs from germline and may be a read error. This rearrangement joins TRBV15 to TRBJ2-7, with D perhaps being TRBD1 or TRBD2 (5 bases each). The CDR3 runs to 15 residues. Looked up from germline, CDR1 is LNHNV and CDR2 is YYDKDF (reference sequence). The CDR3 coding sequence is TGTGCCACCAGTAGAGGGGAGCTCGGGGACTACGAGCAGTACTTC. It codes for CATSRGELGDYEQYF.

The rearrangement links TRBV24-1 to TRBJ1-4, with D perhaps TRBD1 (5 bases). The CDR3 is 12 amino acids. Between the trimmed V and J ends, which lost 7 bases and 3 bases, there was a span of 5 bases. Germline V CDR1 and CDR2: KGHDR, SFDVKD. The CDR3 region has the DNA TGTGCCACCAGGGGGCCTAATGAAAAACTGTTTTTT. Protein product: CATRGPNEKLFF.

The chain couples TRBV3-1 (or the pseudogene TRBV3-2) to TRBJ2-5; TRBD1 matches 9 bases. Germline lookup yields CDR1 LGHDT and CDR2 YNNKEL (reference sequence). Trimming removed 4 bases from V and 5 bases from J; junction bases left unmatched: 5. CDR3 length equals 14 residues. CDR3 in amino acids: CASSLDRGGETQYF. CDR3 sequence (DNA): TGTGCCAGCAGCCTCGACAGGGGGGGGGAGACCCAGTACTTC.

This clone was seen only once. CDR3 bases: TGTGCCAGCAGACGGAGCTCTGGGGCCAACGTCCTGACTTTC. As protein: CASRRSSGANVLTF. The chain couples TRBV27 to TRBJ2-6; the D is unclear. Germline V CDR1 and CDR2: MNHEY, SMNVEV (reference sequence). The CDR3 length is 14 residues. V lost 6 bases and J lost 0, with 6 bases in between.

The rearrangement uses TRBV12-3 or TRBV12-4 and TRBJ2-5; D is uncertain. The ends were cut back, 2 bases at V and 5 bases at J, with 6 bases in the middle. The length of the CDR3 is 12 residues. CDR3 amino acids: CASSLIAETQYF. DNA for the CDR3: TGTGCCAGCAGTTTAATAGCCGAGACCCAGTACTTC.

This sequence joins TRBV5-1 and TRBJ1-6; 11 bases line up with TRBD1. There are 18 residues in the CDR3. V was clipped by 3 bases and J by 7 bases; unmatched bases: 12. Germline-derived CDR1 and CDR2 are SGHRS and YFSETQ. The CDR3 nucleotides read TGCGCCAGCAGCTGGCTGGGTGGACAGGGGGCCTTAAATTCACCCCTCCACTTT. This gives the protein CASSWLGGQGALNSPLHF.

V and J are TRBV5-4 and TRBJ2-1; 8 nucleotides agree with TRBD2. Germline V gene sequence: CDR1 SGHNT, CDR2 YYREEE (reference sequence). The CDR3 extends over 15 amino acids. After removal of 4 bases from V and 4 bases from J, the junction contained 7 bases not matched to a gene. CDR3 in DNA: TGTGCCAGCAGCCAGCCTGAGCGGGGGTACAATGAGCAGTTCTTC. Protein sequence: CASSQPERGYNEQFF.

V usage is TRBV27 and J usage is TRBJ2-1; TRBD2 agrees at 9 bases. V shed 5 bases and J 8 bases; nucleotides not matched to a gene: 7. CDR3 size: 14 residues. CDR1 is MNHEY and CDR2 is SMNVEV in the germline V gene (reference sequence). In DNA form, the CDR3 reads TGTGCCAGCAGTCCGAGCGGGAGGCGGGATGAGCAGTTCTTC. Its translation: CASSPSGRRDEQFF.

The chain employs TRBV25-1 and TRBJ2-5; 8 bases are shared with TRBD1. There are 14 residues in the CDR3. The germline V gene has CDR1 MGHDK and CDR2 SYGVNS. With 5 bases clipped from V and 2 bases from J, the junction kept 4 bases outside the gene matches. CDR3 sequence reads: CASSTGGSQETQYF. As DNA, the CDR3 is TGTGCCAGCAGTACAGGGGGTTCACAAGAGACCCAGTACTTC.

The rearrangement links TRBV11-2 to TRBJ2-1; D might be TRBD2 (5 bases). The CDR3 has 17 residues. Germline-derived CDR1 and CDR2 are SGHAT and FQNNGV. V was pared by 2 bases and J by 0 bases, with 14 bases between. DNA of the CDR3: TGTGCCAGCAGCTTAATTAGACTAACCCCCTCCTACAATGAGCAGTTCTTC. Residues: CASSLIRLTPSYNEQFF.

The CDR3 bases are TGTGCCAGCAGGAAATATAGGGGGCAGGGCTCTGGAAACACCATATATTTT. Translating gives CASRKYRGQGSGNTIYF. The gene calls are TRBV28 and TRBJ1-3, with 7 bases lining up with TRBD1. CDR3 length equals 17 residues. V was pared by 6 bases and J by 0 bases, with 11 bases of the junction left unmatched. The germline V gene has CDR1 MDHEN and CDR2 SYDVKM.

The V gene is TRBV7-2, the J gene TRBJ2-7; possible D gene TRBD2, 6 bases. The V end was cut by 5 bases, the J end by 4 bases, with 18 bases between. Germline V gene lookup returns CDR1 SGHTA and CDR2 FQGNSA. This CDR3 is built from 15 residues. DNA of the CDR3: TGTGCCAGCAGCCTAACGGAGTCTAGCGTTTACGAGCAGTACTTC. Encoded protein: CASSLTESSVYEQYF.

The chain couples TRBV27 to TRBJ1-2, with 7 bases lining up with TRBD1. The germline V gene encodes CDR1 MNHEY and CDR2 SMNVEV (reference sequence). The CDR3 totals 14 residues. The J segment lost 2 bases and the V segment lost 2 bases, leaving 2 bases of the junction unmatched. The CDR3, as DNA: TGTGCCAGCAGTTTAGCAGGGGGGAACTATGGCTACACCTTC. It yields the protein CASSLAGGNYGYTF.

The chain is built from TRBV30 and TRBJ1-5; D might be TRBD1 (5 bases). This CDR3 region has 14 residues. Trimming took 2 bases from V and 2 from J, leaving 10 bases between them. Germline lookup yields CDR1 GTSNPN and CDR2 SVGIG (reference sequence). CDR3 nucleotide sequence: TGTGCCTGGAGTAGAGTAGGGGGCAATCAGCCCCAGCATTTT. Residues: CAWSRVGGNQPQHF.

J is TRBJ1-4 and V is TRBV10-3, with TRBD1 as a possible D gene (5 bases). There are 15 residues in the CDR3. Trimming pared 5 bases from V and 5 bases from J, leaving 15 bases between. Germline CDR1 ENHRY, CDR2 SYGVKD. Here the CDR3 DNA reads TGTGCCATCAGTAGGGGAGGTGTCGCGAATGAAAAACTGTTTTTT. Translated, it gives CAISRGGVANEKLFF.

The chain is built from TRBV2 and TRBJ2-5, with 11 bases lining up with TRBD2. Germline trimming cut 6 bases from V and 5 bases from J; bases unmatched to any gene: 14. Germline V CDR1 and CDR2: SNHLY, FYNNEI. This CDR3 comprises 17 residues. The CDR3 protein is CASSPTLLAGDGETQYF. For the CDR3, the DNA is TGTGCCAGCAGCCCAACCCTACTAGCGGGAGACGGTGAGACCCAGTACTTC.

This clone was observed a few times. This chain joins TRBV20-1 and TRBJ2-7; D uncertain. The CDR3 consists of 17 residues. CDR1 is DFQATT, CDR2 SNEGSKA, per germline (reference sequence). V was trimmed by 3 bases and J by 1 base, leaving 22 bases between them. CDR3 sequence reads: CSASIRSLGNPSYEQYF. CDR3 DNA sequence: TGCAGTGCTAGTATCCGATCTCTAGGTAACCCATCCTACGAGCAGTACTTC.